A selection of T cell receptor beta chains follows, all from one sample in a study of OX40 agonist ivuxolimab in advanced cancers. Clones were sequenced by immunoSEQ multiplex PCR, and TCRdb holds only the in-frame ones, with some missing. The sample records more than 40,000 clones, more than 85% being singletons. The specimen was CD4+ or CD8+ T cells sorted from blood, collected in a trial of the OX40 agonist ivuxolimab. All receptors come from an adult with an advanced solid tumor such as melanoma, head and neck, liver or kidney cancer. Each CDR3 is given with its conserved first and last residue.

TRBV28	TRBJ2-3	CASSRGSGPLSTDTQYF
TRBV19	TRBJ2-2	CASSIWGNTGELFF
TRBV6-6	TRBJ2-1	CASSHNVEQFF
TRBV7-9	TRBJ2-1	CASSYPLAANYNEQFF
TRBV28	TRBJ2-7	CASSFQPGQGWEQYF
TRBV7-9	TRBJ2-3	CASSPTTDTQYF
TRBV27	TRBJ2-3	CASSAGTSVSDTQYF
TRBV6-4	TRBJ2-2	CASSDSSGDTGELFF
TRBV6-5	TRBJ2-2	CASSYSVTGELFF
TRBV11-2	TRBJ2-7	CASSLDTSGYSYEQYF
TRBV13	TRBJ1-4	CASSLAQGSGTNEKLFF
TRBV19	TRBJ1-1	CASSIAGYLGMNTEAFF
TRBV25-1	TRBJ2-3	CASSEYSSWSTDTQYF
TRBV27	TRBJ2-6	CASSFLQTSGANVLTF
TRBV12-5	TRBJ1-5	CASGLPDRGKQPQHF
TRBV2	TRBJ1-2	CASSDRDRGDGYTF